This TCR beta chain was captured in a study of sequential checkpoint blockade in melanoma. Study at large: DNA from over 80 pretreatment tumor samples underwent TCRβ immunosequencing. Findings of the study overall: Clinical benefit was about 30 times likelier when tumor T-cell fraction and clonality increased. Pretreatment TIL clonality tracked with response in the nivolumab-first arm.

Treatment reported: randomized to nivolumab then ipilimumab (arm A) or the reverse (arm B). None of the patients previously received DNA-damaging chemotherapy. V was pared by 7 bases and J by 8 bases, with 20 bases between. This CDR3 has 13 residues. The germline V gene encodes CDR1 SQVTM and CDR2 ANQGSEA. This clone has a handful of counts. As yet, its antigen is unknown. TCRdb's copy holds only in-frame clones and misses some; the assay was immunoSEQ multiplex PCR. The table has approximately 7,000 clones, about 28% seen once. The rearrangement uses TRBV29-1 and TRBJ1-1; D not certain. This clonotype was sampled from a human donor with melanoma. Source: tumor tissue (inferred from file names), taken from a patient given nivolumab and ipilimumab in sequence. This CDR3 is CSAGSDTLNEAFF. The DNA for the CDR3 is TGCAGCGCGGGATCTGACACTTTAAACGAAGCTTTCTTT.